A single sample gave rise to the 11 T cell receptor beta chains below, sequenced in a study of T cell changes during pregnancy in multiple sclerosis. The repertoire was sequenced with immunoSEQ multiplex PCR; TCRdb's copy has only in-frame clones and lacks some. The sample includes about 36,000 clones, approximately 90% of them seen just once. Source: CD8+ T cells from peripheral blood mononuclear cells, taken in the third trimester of pregnancy. Source of these receptors: a female donor with multiple sclerosis, enrolled in a pregnancy study.

In DNA form, the CDR3 reads TGCGCCAGCAGTGACCCCCGTCGGGGGGCTAGCACAGATACGCAGTATTTT. Translation gives CASSDPRRGASTDTQYF. The genes are TRBV10-2 and TRBJ2-3; maybe TRBD2 (7 bases). The CDR3 totals 17 residues. V lost 3 bases to trimming and J lost 0 bases, with 16 bases between them. Germline values: CDR1 WSHSY, CDR2 SAAADI.

The chain is built from TRBV30 and TRBJ1-3, with 8 bases that match TRBD1. The J segment lost 4 bases and the V segment lost 4 bases, leaving 3 bases of the junction unmatched. This CDR3 has 13 residues. CDR1 GTSNPN and CDR2 SVGIG come from the germline V gene (reference sequence). CDR3 amino acids: CAWNTGGGNTIYF. The DNA of the CDR3 is TGTGCCTGGAACACAGGGGGAGGAAACACCATATATTTT.

This rearrangement joins TRBV29-1 to TRBJ2-1; 8 positions match TRBD1. This CDR3 region has 15 residues. Per the germline V gene, CDR1 is SQVTM and CDR2 is ANQGSEA. V lost 3 bases to trimming and J lost 0 bases; unmatched junction nucleotides: 4. The CDR3 sequence is CSVDGGQVSYNEQFF. The DNA for the CDR3 is TGCAGCGTTGATGGGGGACAGGTCTCCTACAATGAGCAGTTCTTC.

The V call is TRBV19, the J call TRBJ1-1; D is ambiguous. CDR3 length equals 13 residues. V was shortened by 1 base and J by 6 bases, with 9 bases between the two germline ends. From germline, CDR1 is LNHDA and CDR2 SQIVND (reference sequence). This CDR3 is CASSIVAEAEAFF. The CDR3 nucleotides are TGTGCCAGTAGTATAGTCGCGGAGGCTGAAGCTTTCTTT.

The gene calls are TRBV19 and TRBJ1-1; 7 nucleotides match TRBD1. Germline V gene sequence: CDR1 LNHDA, CDR2 SQIVND (reference sequence). The ends lost 4 bases at V and 2 bases at J; junction bases unmatched: 10. The CDR3 covers 16 residues. DNA of the CDR3: TGTGCCAGTAGTAGTCACACGACAGGGAGTAACACTGAAGCTTTCTTT. It encodes CASSSHTTGSNTEAFF.

The chain couples TRBV30 to TRBJ2-2; the D is unclear. Trimming pared 3 bases from V and 1 base from J, leaving 6 bases between. Per germline, CDR1 GTSNPN and CDR2 SVGIG (reference sequence). The CDR3 contains 13 residues. CDR3 residues: CAWSKRNTGELFF. The CDR3 DNA reads as TGTGCCTGGAGCAAGAGGAACACCGGGGAGCTGTTTTTT.

A single count supports this clone. The V and J genes are TRBV7-9 and TRBJ2-5; 7 bases are a match to TRBD1. Germline V gene lookup returns CDR1 SEHNR and CDR2 FQNEAQ (reference sequence). Trimming at V came to 3 bases and at J to 4 bases, leaving 2 bases not matched to a gene. This CDR3 region has 13 residues. CDR3 loop: CASSLGTAETQYF. CDR3 DNA sequence: TGTGCCAGCAGCTTGGGGACAGCAGAGACCCAGTACTTC. The full variable domain, in which reference TRBV7-9 and TRBJ2-5 provide the parts outside the CDR3, is DTGVSQNPRHKITKRGQNVTFRCDPISEHNRLYWYRQTLGQGPEFLTYFQNEAQLEKSRLLSDRFSAERPKGSFSTLEIQRTEQGDSAMYLCASSLGTAETQYFGPGTRLLVL.

The chain couples TRBV7-9 to TRBJ1-2, with 8 bases identical to TRBD1. Losses at the gene ends were 7 bases for V and 4 bases for J; bases not matched to a gene: 23. Germline V CDR1 and CDR2: SEHNR, FQNEAQ (reference sequence). The length of the CDR3 is 19 residues. The CDR3 loop is CASTADSMDRVDFGYGYTF. The CDR3 DNA reads TGTGCCAGCACCGCAGACTCGATGGACAGGGTAGACTTCGGCTATGGCTACACCTTC. Based on the CDR3 plus reference TRBV7-9 and TRBJ1-2, the full variable domain is DTGVSQNPRHKITKRGQNVTFRCDPISEHNRLYWYRQTLGQGPEFLTYFQNEAQLEKSRLLSDRFSAERPKGSFSTLEIQRTEQGDSAMYLCASTADSMDRVDFGYGYTFGSGTRLTVV.

The chain couples TRBV13 to TRBJ2-7; D gene unclear. Trimming stripped 2 bases from V and 3 bases from J, with 8 bases between. The CDR3 contains 13 residues. The germline V gene encodes CDR1 PRHDT and CDR2 FYEKMQ (reference sequence). CDR3 bases: TGTGCCAGCAGCTTAATGACGGGCTACGAGCAGTACTTC. Its protein product is CASSLMTGYEQYF.

This clone was detected only a few times. The sample carries other DNA sequences with the same CDR3. The CDR3 DNA reads as TGTGCCAGCAGGAAACAGGGGAACACTGAAGCTTTCTTT. Translation gives CASRKQGNTEAFF. The chain couples TRBV2 to TRBJ1-1; the D gene is possibly TRBD1 (6 bases). V was trimmed by 6 bases and J by 1 base, leaving 9 bases between them. Germline loops: CDR1 SNHLY, CDR2 FYNNEI. The CDR3 totals 13 residues.

The CDR3 DNA reads TGTGCCAGCAGCTTGGGACATTTCTACACCTTC. Its protein is CASSLGHFYTF. The chain has TRBV5-8 and TRBJ1-2; D not resolved. This CDR3 spans 11 amino acids. In germline, CDR1 is SGHTS, CDR2 YDEGEE. Trimming took off 0 bases at V and 10 bases at J, with 7 bases between the two ends.